This TCR beta chain emerged from a study of blood T cell repertoires in COVID-19. The assay was immunoSEQ multiplex PCR, and TCRdb's table has in-frame clones only and misses some. The sample lists under 300,000 clones; around 86% were seen once. The CDR3 sequence is 13 residues long. The sequenced material came from peripheral blood. The clonotype originates from a woman aged 55-69 years with active or convalescent COVID-19. The J gene is TRBJ1-1, the V gene TRBV21-1; the DNA was not used to check the table's D call, TRBD1. TRBV21-1 is a recognized pseudogene. The CDR3 DNA is TGTGCCAGCACCGACAGGGGGAACACTGAAGCTTTCTTT. Its protein product is CASTDRGNTEAFF.